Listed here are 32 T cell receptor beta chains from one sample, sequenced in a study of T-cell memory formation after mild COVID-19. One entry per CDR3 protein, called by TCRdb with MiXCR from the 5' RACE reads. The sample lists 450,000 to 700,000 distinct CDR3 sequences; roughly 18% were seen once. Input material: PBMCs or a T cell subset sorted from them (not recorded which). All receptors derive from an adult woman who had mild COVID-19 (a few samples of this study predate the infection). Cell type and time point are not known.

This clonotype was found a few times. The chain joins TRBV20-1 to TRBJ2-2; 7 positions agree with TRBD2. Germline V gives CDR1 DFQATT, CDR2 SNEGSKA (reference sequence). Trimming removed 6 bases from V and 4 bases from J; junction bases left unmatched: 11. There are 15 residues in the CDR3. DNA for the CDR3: TGCAGTGCCCGAGGGAGCGGGAAGGTCACCGGGGAGCTGTTTTTT. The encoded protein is CSARGSGKVTGELFF.

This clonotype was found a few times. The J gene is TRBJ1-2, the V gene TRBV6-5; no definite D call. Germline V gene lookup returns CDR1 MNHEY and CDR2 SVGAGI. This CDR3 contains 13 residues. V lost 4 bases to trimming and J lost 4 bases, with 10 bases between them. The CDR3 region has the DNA TGTGCCAGCAGTTCCCGACGGTTCTATGGCTACACCTTC. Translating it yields CASSSRRFYGYTF.

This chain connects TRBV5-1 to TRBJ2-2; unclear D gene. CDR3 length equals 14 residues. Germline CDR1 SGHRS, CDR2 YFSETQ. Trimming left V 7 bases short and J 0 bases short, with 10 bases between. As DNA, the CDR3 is TGCGCCAGCCGACCAGCCGCGAACACCGGGGAGCTGTTTTTT. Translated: CASRPAANTGELFF.

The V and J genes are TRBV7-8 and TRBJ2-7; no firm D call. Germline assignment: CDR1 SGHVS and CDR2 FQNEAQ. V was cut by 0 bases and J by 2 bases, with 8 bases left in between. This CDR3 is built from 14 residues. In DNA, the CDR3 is TGTGCCAGCAGCTTAGCGGCTAGAACCTACGAGCAGTACTTC. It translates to CASSLAARTYEQYF.

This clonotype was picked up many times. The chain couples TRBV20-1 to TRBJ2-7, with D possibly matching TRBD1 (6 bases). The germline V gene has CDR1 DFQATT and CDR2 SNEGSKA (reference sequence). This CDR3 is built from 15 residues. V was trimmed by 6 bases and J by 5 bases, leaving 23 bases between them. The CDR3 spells CSARSSGTLFDEQYF. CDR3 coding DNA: TGCAGTGCGCGTTCCTCCGGGACACTCTTCGACGAGCAGTACTTC.

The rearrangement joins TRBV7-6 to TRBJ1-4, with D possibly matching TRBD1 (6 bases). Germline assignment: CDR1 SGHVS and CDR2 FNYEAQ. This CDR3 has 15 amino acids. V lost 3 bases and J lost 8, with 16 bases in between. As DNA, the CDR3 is TGTGCCAGCAGCTTCCCGACAGGAATAGCGGAAAAACTGTTTTTT. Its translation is CASSFPTGIAEKLFF.

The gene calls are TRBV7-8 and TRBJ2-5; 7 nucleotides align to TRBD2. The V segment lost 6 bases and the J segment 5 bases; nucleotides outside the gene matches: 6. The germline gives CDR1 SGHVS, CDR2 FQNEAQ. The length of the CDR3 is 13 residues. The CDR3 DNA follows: TGTGCCAGCAGATGGGAGGGTATGGAGACCCAGTACTTC. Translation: CASRWEGMETQYF.

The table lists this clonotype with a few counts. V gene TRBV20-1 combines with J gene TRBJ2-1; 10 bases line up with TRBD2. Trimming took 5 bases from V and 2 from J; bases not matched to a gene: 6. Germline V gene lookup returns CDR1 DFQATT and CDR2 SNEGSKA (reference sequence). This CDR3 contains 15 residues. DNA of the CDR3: TGCAGTGCTGGCCTAGCGGGAGAAGCCTACAATGAGCAGTTCTTC. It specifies CSAGLAGEAYNEQFF.

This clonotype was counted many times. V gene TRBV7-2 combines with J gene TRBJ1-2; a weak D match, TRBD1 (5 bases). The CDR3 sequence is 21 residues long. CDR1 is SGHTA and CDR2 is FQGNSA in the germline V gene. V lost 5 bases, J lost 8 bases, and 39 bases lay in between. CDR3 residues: CASSPRSHRSPLWGKTLGYTF. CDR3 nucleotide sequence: TGTGCCAGCAGCCCGAGATCCCACAGAAGCCCTTTGTGGGGGAAGACGTTAGGCTACACCTTC.

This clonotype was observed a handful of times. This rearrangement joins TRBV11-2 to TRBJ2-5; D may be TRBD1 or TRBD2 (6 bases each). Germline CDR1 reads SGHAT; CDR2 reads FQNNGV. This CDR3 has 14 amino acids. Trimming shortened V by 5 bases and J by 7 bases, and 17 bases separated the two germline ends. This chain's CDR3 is CASSPLTGRGTQYF. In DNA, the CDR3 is TGTGCCAGCAGCCCATTAACAGGGCGGGGGACCCAGTACTTC.

The CDR3 loop is CASRGGAGGVYEQYF. The CDR3 DNA sequence: TGTGCCAGCAGGGGCGGAGCAGGGGGAGTCTACGAGCAGTACTTC. The rearrangement links TRBV3-1 to TRBJ2-7; 7 bases fit TRBD1. The CDR3 has 15 residues. V lost 6 bases, J lost 3 bases, and 11 bases stayed unmatched. The germline CDR1 and CDR2 sequences are LGHDT and YNNKEL (reference sequence).

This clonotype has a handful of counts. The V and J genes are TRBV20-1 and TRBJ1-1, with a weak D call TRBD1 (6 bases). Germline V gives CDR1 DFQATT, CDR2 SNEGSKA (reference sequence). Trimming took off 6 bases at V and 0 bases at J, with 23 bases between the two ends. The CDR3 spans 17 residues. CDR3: CSAYYRVLSLVNTEAFF. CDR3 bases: TGCAGTGCGTACTACAGGGTACTTTCCCTGGTGAACACTGAAGCTTTCTTT.

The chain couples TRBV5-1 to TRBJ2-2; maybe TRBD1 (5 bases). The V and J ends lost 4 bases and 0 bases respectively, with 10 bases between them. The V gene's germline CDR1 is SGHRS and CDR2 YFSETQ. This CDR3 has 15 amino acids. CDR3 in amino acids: CASSQDSPNTGELFF. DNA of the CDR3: TGCGCCAGCAGCCAAGACAGTCCGAACACCGGGGAGCTGTTTTTT.

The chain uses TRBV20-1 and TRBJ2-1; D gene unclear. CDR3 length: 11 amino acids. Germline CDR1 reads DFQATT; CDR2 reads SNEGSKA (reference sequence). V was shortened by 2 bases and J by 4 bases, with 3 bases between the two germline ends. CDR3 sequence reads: CSARLYNEQFF. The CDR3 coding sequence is TGCAGTGCTAGACTATACAATGAGCAGTTCTTC.

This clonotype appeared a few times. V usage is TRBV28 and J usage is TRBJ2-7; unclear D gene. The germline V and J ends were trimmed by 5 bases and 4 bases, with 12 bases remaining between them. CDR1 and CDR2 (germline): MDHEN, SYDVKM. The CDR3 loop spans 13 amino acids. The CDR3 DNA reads TGTGCCAGCAGTCGCGCCCAGAGGTACGAGCAGTACTTC. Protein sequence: CASSRAQRYEQYF.

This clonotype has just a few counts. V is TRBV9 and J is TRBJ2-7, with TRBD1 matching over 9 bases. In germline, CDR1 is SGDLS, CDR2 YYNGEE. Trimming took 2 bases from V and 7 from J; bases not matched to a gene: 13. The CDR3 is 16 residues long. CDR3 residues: CASSVGGQGLSGEQYF. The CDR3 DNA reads TGTGCCAGCAGCGTGGGAGGACAGGGGCTTTCTGGGGAGCAGTACTTC.

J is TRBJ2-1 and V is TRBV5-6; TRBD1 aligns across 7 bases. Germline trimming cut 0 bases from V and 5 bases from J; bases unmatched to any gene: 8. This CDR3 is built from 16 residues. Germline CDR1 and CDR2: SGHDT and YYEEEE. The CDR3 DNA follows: TGTGCCAGCAGCTTGGCTCGGGACAGTCCTAACAATGAGCAGTTCTTC. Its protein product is CASSLARDSPNNEQFF.

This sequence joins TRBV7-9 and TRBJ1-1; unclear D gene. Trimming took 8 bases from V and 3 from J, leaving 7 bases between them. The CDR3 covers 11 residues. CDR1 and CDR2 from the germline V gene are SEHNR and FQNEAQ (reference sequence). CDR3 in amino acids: CASARDTEAFF. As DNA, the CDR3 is TGTGCCAGCGCCCGGGACACTGAAGCTTTCTTT.

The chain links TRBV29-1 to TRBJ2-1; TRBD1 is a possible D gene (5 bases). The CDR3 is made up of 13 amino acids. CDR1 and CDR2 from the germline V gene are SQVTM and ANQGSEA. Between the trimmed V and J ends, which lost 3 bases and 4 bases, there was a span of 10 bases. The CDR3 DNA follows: TGCAGCGTTGATGACAGCCGATACAATGAGCAGTTCTTC. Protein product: CSVDDSRYNEQFF.

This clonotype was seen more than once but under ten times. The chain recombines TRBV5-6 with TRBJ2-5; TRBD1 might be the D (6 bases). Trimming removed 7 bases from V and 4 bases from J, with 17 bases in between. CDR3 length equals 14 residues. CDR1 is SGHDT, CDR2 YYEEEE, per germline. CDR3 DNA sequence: TGTGCCAGCCAGGAGGCAGGGGCTAGAGAGACCCAGTACTTC. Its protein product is CASQEAGARETQYF.

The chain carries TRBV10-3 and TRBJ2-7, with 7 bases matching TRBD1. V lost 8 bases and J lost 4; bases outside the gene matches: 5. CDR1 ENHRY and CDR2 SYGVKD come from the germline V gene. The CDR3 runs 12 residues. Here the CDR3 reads CAIGGTEYEQYF. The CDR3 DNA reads TGTGCCATCGGTGGGACAGAGTACGAGCAGTACTTC.

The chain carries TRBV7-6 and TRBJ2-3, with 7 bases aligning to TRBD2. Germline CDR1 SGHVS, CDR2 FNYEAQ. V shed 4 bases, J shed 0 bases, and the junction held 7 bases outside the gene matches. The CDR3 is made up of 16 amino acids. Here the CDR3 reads CASSSGLTISTDTQYF. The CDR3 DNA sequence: TGTGCCAGCAGCTCGGGACTAACGATTAGCACAGATACGCAGTATTTT. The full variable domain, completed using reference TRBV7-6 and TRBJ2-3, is GAGVSQSPRYKVTKRGQDVALRCDPISGHVSLYWYRQALGQGPEFLTYFNYEAQQDKSGLPNDRFSAERPEGSISTLTIQRTEQRDSAMYRCASSSGLTISTDTQYFGPGTRLTVL.

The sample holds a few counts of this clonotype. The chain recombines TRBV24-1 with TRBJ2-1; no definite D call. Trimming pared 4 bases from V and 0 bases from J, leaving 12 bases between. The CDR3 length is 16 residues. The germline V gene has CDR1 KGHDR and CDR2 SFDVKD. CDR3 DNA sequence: TGTGCCACCAGTGACCCCGAGTTAGGCTCCTACAATGAGCAGTTCTTC. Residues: CATSDPELGSYNEQFF.

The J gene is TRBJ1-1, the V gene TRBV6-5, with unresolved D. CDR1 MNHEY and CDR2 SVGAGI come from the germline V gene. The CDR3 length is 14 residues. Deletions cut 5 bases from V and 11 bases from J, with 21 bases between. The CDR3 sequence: CASSPGVKRTRAFF. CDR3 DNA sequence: TGTGCCAGCAGTCCTGGGGTGAAGCGTACGCGGGCTTTCTTT.

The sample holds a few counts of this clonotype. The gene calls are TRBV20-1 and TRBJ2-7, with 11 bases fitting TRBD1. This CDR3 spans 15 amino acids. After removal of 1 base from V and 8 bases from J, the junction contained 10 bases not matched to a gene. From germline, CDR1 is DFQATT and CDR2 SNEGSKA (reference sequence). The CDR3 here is CSARGPRTGGAQQYF. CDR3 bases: TGCAGTGCTAGAGGTCCCAGGACAGGGGGCGCGCAGCAGTACTTC.

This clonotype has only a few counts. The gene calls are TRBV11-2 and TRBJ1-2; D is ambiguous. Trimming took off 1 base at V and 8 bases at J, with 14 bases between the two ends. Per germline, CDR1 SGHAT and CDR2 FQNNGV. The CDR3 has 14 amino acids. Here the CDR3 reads CASSLVIGSGGYTF. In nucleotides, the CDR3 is TGTGCCAGCAGCTTAGTTATAGGTTCAGGCGGCTACACCTTC.

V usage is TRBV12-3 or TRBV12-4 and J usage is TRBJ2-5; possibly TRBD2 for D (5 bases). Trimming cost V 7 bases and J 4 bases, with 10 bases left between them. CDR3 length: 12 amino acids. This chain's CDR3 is CASKEESETQYF. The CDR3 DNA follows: TGTGCCAGCAAGGAGGAATCAGAGACCCAGTACTTC.

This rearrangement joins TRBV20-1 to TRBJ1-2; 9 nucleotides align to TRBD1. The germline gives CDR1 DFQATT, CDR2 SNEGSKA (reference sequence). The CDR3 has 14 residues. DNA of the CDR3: TGCAGCATAAACACTGGGGACAGGGCCGATGGCTACACCTTC. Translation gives CSINTGDRADGYTF.

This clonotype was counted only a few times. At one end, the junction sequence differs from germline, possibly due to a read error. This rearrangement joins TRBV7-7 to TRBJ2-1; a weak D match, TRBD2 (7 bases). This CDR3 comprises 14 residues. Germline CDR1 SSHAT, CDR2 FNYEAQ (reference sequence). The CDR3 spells CASSPSGTFNEQFF. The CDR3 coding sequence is TGTGCTAGCAGCCCGAGCGGGACATTCAATGAGCAGTTCTTC. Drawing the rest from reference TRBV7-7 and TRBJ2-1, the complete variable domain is GAGVSQSPRYKVTKRGQDVTLRCDPISSHATLYWYQQALGQGPEFLTYFNYEAQPDKSGLPSDRFSAERPEGSISTLTIQRTEQRDSAMYRCASSPSGTFNEQFFGPGTRLTVL.

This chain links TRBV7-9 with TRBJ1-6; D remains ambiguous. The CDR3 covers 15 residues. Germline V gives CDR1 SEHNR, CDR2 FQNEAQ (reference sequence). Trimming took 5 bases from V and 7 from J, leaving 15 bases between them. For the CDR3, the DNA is TGTGCCAGCAGCCCCGATGGTAGTCAGAATTCACCCCTCCACTTT. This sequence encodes CASSPDGSQNSPLHF.

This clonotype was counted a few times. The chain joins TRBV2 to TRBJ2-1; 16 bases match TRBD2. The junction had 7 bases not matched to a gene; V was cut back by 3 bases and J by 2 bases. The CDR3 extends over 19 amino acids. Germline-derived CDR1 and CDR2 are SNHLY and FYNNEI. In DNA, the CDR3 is TGTGCCAGCAGTGACCCAGGGACTAGCGGGAGGGCCGCCTACAATGAGCAGTTCTTC. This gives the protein CASSDPGTSGRAAYNEQFF.

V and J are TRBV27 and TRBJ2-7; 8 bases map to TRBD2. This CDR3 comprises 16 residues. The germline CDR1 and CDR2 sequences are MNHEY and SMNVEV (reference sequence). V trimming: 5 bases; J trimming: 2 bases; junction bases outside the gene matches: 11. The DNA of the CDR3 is TGTGCCAGCAGTCCCGTGGTGATAGCGGGACCCTACGAGCAGTACTTC. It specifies CASSPVVIAGPYEQYF.